This T cell receptor beta chain emerged from a study of CD8+ T cells in alopecia areata. Study-level results: There were also resident alphabeta T cells of normal skin sequenced in scalp samples. Elevated clonality characterized lesional scalp relative to normal scalp, particularly in alopecia totalis/universalis.

Regarding this clone: What it binds is unknown.

The sequencing template was cDNA reverse transcribed from extracted RNA. The assay was immunoSEQ multiplex PCR, and TCRdb's table has in-frame clones only and misses some. In the table there are some 51,000 clones, around 96% of which are singletons. Trimming removed 3 bases at V and 1 base at J, with 1 base between. CDR3 length: 12 amino acids. Germline values: CDR1 SGHNT, CDR2 YYREEE (reference sequence). From alopecia areata patients, lesional scalp punch biopsies and peripheral blood were collected. Starting from PBMCs, sorting isolated CD4+ and CD8+ T cells. The clonotype comes from a human donor with alopecia areata. The material sequenced was CD8+ T cells sorted from blood, taken at week 0. This chain links TRBV5-4 with TRBJ2-2; no firm D call. DNA of the CDR3: TGTGCCAGCAGCTGGAACACCGGGGAGCTGTTTTTT. It translates to CASSWNTGELFF.